The clone carrying this TCR beta chain has a count of ten or more. According to the study, genomic DNA was the template for TCR beta VDJ and CDR3 profiling. TCRdb redid the calling of the reads with MiXCR, one entry per CDR3 protein. The sample lists 200,000 or so distinct CDR3 sequences, over 40% occurring once. The data derive from a study of CD8+CD57+ T cells in acquired aplastic anemia. There are 15 residues in the CDR3. CDR1 and CDR2 (germline): SNHLY, FYNNEI. V lost 6 bases to trimming and J lost 5 bases; unmatched junction nucleotides: 6. Patients sequenced had flow cytometry evidence of CD8+CD57+ cell expansion.

The sequence derives from a human donor with aplastic anemia. Sample: sorted CD4+, CD8+, or CD8+CD57+ T cells (not recorded which) from PBMCs. This chain uses TRBV2 with TRBJ2-2, with 10 bases matching TRBD1. In DNA form, the CDR3 reads TGTGCCAGCAGGGGACAGGGGTTGGGGACCGGGGAGCTGTTTTTT. Translating it yields CASRGQGLGTGELFF.